These 10 T cell receptor beta chains came from one sample sequenced in a study of blood T cell repertoires in COVID-19. The protocol was immunoSEQ multiplex PCR, while the TCRdb copy is restricted to in-frame clones and leaves out a portion. This table holds tens of thousands of clones, about four fifths found once. The specimen was peripheral blood. These receptors all come from a man aged 70-80 years with acute or convalescent COVID-19.

This chain links TRBV28 with TRBJ2-1; possibly TRBD1 for D (6 bases). V was clipped by 3 bases and J by 4 bases, with 7 bases between them. This CDR3 is built from 13 residues. Germline V gene lookup returns CDR1 MDHEN and CDR2 SYDVKM. The CDR3 here is CASSLDSYNEQFF. The CDR3 region has the DNA TGTGCCAGCAGTTTGGACAGTTACAATGAGCAGTTCTTC.

V usage is TRBV5-1 and J usage is TRBJ2-7, with TRBD1 identical over 12 bases. Germline trimming cut 4 bases from V and 5 bases from J; bases unmatched to any gene: 4. Germline CDR1 reads SGHRS; CDR2 reads YFSETQ. The CDR3 runs 14 residues. The CDR3 nucleotides read TGCGCCAGCAGCCCTGGGACAGGGGGCGACGAGCAGTACTTC. The encoded protein is CASSPGTGGDEQYF.

This clone qualifies as medium-sized (0.01 to 0.1%). V and J are TRBV15 and TRBJ2-3; no clear D. The CDR3 sequence is 12 residues long. Between the trimmed V and J ends, which lost 8 bases and 0 bases, there was a span of 6 bases. Germline lookup yields CDR1 LNHNV and CDR2 YYDKDF (reference sequence). CDR3 protein: CATAESTDTQYF. CDR3 nucleotide sequence: TGTGCCACCGCAGAAAGCACAGATACGCAGTATTTT.

The CDR3 region has the DNA TGCGCCAGCAGCTGGGGACAGGATCAGCCCCAGCATTTT. This encodes CASSWGQDQPQHF. The V and J genes are TRBV5-1 and TRBJ1-5; 8 nucleotides agree with TRBD1. The germline CDR1 and CDR2 sequences are SGHRS and YFSETQ. CDR3 length: 13 amino acids. Trimming removed 3 bases from V and 5 bases from J; junction bases left unmatched: 1.

The chain uses TRBV19 and TRBJ2-5; TRBD2 matches at 11 bases. V was clipped by 3 bases and J by 4 bases; unmatched bases: 16. The V gene's germline CDR1 is LNHDA and CDR2 SQIVND (reference sequence). This CDR3 contains 19 residues. CDR3 coding DNA: TGTGCCAGTAGTATCTCTCGGGGCTCCGGGACTAGCGGTACAGAGACCCAGTACTTC. This translates into CASSISRGSGTSGTETQYF.

In DNA form, the CDR3 reads TGCGCCAGCACCGTGGGCATTCAAAGAAGAACTAATGAAAAACTGTTTTTT. Translation gives CASTVGIQRRTNEKLFF. The gene calls are TRBV5-1 and TRBJ1-4; D is ambiguous. The CDR3 runs 17 residues. The germline gives CDR1 SGHRS, CDR2 YFSETQ. Trimming removed 6 bases from V and 1 base from J, with 19 bases in between.

The chain is built from TRBV9 and TRBJ1-6, with D possibly being TRBD1 (5 bases). Germline CDR1 is SGDLS and CDR2 is YYNGEE. V was clipped by 3 bases and J by 5 bases, with 9 bases between them. This CDR3 comprises 14 residues. In nucleotides, the CDR3 is TGTGCCAGCAGCGGCGGGACGAATAATTCACCCCTCCACTTT. Protein sequence: CASSGGTNNSPLHF.

This chain links TRBV7-9 with TRBJ2-2, with a weak D call TRBD1 (5 bases). Trimming removed 5 bases at V and 1 base at J, with 17 bases between. This CDR3 contains 17 residues. Germline assignment: CDR1 SEHNR and CDR2 FQNEAQ (reference sequence). CDR3 loop: CASSPQAGIRNTGELFF. CDR3 DNA sequence: TGTGCCAGCAGCCCCCAGGCAGGGATAAGGAACACCGGGGAGCTGTTTTTT.

The V gene is TRBV7-9, the J gene TRBJ2-4; tentatively, D is TRBD1 (6 bases). Trimming removed 6 bases at V and 7 bases at J, with 13 bases between. This CDR3 has 13 amino acids. From germline, CDR1 is SEHNR and CDR2 FQNEAQ (reference sequence). Here the CDR3 DNA reads TGTGCCAGCAGTATACAGGGATCTAACATTCAGTACTTC. This translates into CASSIQGSNIQYF.

This rearrangement joins TRBV29-1 to TRBJ2-3; 8 bases line up with TRBD1. Unmatched junction bases numbered 10, after V lost 8 bases and J lost 3 bases. Germline loops: CDR1 SQVTM, CDR2 ANQGSEA. The CDR3 spans 14 residues. The CDR3 region is CSLAGGWRTDTQYF. Here the CDR3 DNA reads TGCAGCCTTGCAGGGGGCTGGAGAACAGATACGCAGTATTTT.